This T cell receptor beta chain was identified in a study of Tregs in tolerant kidney transplant recipients. Study results and limitations: Changing PCR primers prevented nucleotide comparison between some patients' samples. Activated donor B cell expansion appeared to reveal the most relevant donor-specific TCRbeta repertoire.

This clone is a singleton in its sample. The antigen remains undetermined. In germline, CDR1 is SGHDT, CDR2 YYEEEE. This CDR3 comprises 14 residues. With 7 bases clipped from V and 1 base from J, the junction kept 6 bases outside the gene matches. Related graft donors supplied nonmyeloablative bone marrow transplants, and mixed chimerism was transient. Generated by immunoSEQ multiplex PCR, the TCRdb table keeps only in-frame clones and is missing some. The data hold about 50,000 clones, with approximately 89% observed a single time. The chain uses TRBV5-6 and TRBJ2-3, with 7 bases matching TRBD2. Sequencing used CD8+ T cells from blood (PBMCs), obtained 12 months after the transplant. The TCR sequence derives from a human patient who received a combined kidney and bone marrow transplant. A share of the T cells may be of graft donor origin. CDR3 residues: CASGAGLGTDTQYF. CDR3 coding DNA: TGTGCCAGCGGCGCTGGACTAGGCACAGATACGCAGTATTTT. The variable domain in full, completed from reference TRBV5-6 and TRBJ2-3, reads DAGVTQSPTHLIKTRGQQVTLRCSPKSGHDTVSWYQQALGQGPQFIFQYYEEEERQRGNFPDRFSGHQFPNYSSELNVNALLLGDSALYLCASGAGLGTDTQYFGPGTRLTVL.